This is a list of T cell receptor beta chains from one sample in a study of T cells in Graves' hyperthyroidism and ophthalmopathy. TCRdb used MiXCR to reprocess the multiplex PCR reads, holding one entry per CDR3 protein. The sample has fewer than 650,000 distinct CDR3 sequences, 14% seen once; the top ten hold 6.5% to 9%. Sequenced sample: blood. The receptors stem from a woman between 18 and 29 years old with Graves' ophthalmopathy. The CDR3 runs from the conserved cysteine through the conserved F or W. Fields, in order: CDR3 protein, CDR3 DNA, clone size, D gene, V gene, J gene. The D gene is left open where the match is weak. Clone size is shown for a subset of rows, as once, few, many or a class of expanded clone.

cdr3_aa: CASSSEVTFNSPLHF
cdr3_nt: TGCGCCAGCAGCAGTGAGGTTACCTTTAATTCACCCCTCCACTTT
clone_size: few
d_call: -
v_call: TRBV4-3
j_call: TRBJ1-6

cdr3_aa: CASSAYLQHRDGTDTQYF
cdr3_nt: TGTGCCAGCAGCGCCTACCTCCAACACAGGGATGGCACAGATACGCAGTATTTT
clone_size: few
d_call: -
v_call: TRBV9
j_call: TRBJ2-3

cdr3_aa: CASSIDLNTEAFF
cdr3_nt: TGTGCCAGTAGTATAGATTTGAACACTGAAGCTTTCTTT
clone_size: -
d_call: -
v_call: TRBV19
j_call: TRBJ1-1

cdr3_aa: CASSGGTGDWETQYF
cdr3_nt: TGTGCCAGCAGTGGTGGGACAGGGGATTGGGAGACCCAGTACTTC
clone_size: many
d_call: TRBD1
v_call: TRBV2
j_call: TRBJ2-5

cdr3_aa: CASSLGVPGLAGASYEQYF
cdr3_nt: TGTGCCAGCAGTTTGGGGGTTCCGGGACTAGCGGGAGCCTCCTACGAGCAGTACTTC
clone_size: many
d_call: TRBD2
v_call: TRBV28
j_call: TRBJ2-7

cdr3_aa: CSARQNQAEAFF
cdr3_nt: TGCAGTGCCCGCCAGAATCAGGCTGAAGCTTTCTTT
clone_size: few
d_call: -
v_call: TRBV20-1
j_call: TRBJ1-1

cdr3_aa: CAAGGGNCEATNEKLFF
cdr3_nt: TGTGCCGCGGGGGGGGGCAATTGTGAAGCAACTAATGAAAAACTGTTTTTT
clone_size: few
d_call: -
v_call: TRBV14
j_call: TRBJ1-4

cdr3_aa: CASREDVGTEAFF
cdr3_nt: TGTGCCAGCAGAGAGGACGTGGGGACTGAAGCTTTCTTT
clone_size: few
d_call: -
v_call: TRBV25-1
j_call: TRBJ1-1

cdr3_aa: CASSLNEQYF
cdr3_nt: TGTGCCAGCAGTTTAAACGAGCAGTACTTC
clone_size: many
d_call: -
v_call: TRBV27
j_call: TRBJ2-7

cdr3_aa: CSVLSSGATEAFF
cdr3_nt: TGCAGCGTTCTAAGTAGTGGGGCCACTGAAGCTTTCTTT
clone_size: many
d_call: -
v_call: TRBV29-1
j_call: TRBJ1-1

cdr3_aa: CASSLLGGSNQPQHF
cdr3_nt: TGTGCCAGCAGTCTCCTCGGGGGCAGCAATCAGCCCCAGCATTTT
clone_size: many
d_call: -
v_call: TRBV27
j_call: TRBJ1-5

cdr3_aa: CASSHDRQGRSNQPQHF
cdr3_nt: TGTGCCAGCAGTCACGACCGACAGGGAAGGAGCAATCAGCCCCAGCATTTT
clone_size: many
d_call: TRBD1
v_call: TRBV27
j_call: TRBJ1-5

cdr3_aa: CASQGSTTTEAFF
cdr3_nt: TGTGCCAGCCAGGGGAGCACTACCACTGAAGCTTTCTTT
clone_size: -
d_call: -
v_call: TRBV5-4
j_call: TRBJ1-1

cdr3_aa: CATSREAGSGSSYEQYF
cdr3_nt: TGTGCCACCAGCAGAGAGGCAGGGTCGGGGAGCTCCTACGAGCAGTACTTC
clone_size: -
d_call: -
v_call: TRBV15
j_call: TRBJ2-7

cdr3_aa: CASSQDASGGSEAFF
cdr3_nt: TGTGCCAGCAGCCAAGATGCGAGTGGGGGGTCTGAAGCTTTCTTT
clone_size: many
d_call: -
v_call: TRBV3-1
j_call: TRBJ1-1

cdr3_aa: CASSPSGLNTDTQYF
cdr3_nt: TGTGCCAGCAGCCCCAGCGGATTAAACACAGATACGCAGTATTTT
clone_size: many
d_call: -
v_call: TRBV7-9
j_call: TRBJ2-3

cdr3_aa: CASTGQTGGYGYTF
cdr3_nt: TGTGCCAGCACCGGCCAAACAGGGGGCTATGGCTACACCTTC
clone_size: many
d_call: TRBD1
v_call: TRBV2
j_call: TRBJ1-2

cdr3_aa: CASSYLGGEQYF
cdr3_nt: TGTGCCAGCAGTTACCTGGGTGGCGAGCAGTACTTC
clone_size: many
d_call: -
v_call: TRBV6-6
j_call: TRBJ2-7

cdr3_aa: CASSGQGRGSPLHF
cdr3_nt: TGTGCCAGCAGCGGACAGGGGAGGGGATCACCCCTCCACTTT
clone_size: many
d_call: TRBD1
v_call: TRBV6-1
j_call: TRBJ1-6

cdr3_aa: CASSQIFGRGGNQPQHF
cdr3_nt: TGCGCCAGCAGCCAAATTTTTGGCAGGGGAGGCAATCAGCCCCAGCATTTT
clone_size: few
d_call: -
v_call: TRBV4-1
j_call: TRBJ1-5

cdr3_aa: CASSRADRGDSPLHF
cdr3_nt: TGTGCCAGCAGCCGAGCGGACAGGGGCGATTCACCCCTCCACTTT
clone_size: few
d_call: TRBD1
v_call: TRBV3-1
j_call: TRBJ1-6

cdr3_aa: CSARVGGGPQETQYF
cdr3_nt: TGCAGTGCTAGAGTGGGCGGAGGACCGCAAGAGACCCAGTACTTC
clone_size: -
d_call: -
v_call: TRBV20-1
j_call: TRBJ2-5

cdr3_aa: CASSYTGGTKAYEQYF
cdr3_nt: TGTGCCAGCAGCTATACGGGCGGGACTAAAGCCTACGAGCAGTACTTC
clone_size: many
d_call: TRBD2
v_call: TRBV5-5
j_call: TRBJ2-7

cdr3_aa: CASNIESGRNEKLFF
cdr3_nt: TGTGCCAGCAACATTGAGAGTGGGAGGAATGAAAAACTGTTTTTT
clone_size: once
d_call: -
v_call: TRBV7-9
j_call: TRBJ1-4

cdr3_aa: CASSQAGLAVYEQYF
cdr3_nt: TGCGCCAGCAGCCAAGCGGGACTAGCGGTCTACGAGCAGTACTTC
clone_size: -
d_call: TRBD2
v_call: TRBV4-1
j_call: TRBJ2-7

cdr3_aa: CASAIKHGADHLSYEQYF
cdr3_nt: TGCGCCAGCGCTATAAAGCACGGAGCGGACCACCTCTCCTACGAGCAGTACTTC
clone_size: many
d_call: -
v_call: TRBV5-1
j_call: TRBJ2-7

cdr3_aa: CASTKGMSTNEKLFF
cdr3_nt: TGTGCCAGCACCAAGGGGATGTCCACTAATGAAAAACTGTTTTTT
clone_size: -
d_call: -
v_call: TRBV7-9
j_call: TRBJ1-4

cdr3_aa: CASSPGGLRELFF
cdr3_nt: TGTGCCAGCAGCCCGGGGGGCCTGAGGGAGCTGTTTTTT
clone_size: -
d_call: -
v_call: TRBV6-1
j_call: TRBJ2-2

cdr3_aa: CASSSLAGANEQFF
cdr3_nt: TGTGCCAGCAGTTCCCTAGCGGGAGCCAATGAGCAGTTCTTC
clone_size: many
d_call: TRBD2
v_call: TRBV6-4
j_call: TRBJ2-1

cdr3_aa: CASSFIVLTGELFF
cdr3_nt: TGTGCCAGCAGTTTCATTGTACTCACCGGGGAGCTGTTTTTT
clone_size: many
d_call: -
v_call: TRBV12-3/TRBV12-4
j_call: TRBJ2-2

cdr3_aa: CSAPQADSNYGYTF
cdr3_nt: TGCAGTGCGCCCCAAGCGGACAGTAACTATGGCTACACCTTC
clone_size: many
d_call: -
v_call: TRBV20-1
j_call: TRBJ1-2

cdr3_aa: CASSSSPLGTSGLDTQYF
cdr3_nt: TGTGCCAGCAGCTCTAGCCCGCTCGGGACTAGCGGGTTAGATACGCAGTATTTT
clone_size: many
d_call: TRBD2
v_call: TRBV7-3
j_call: TRBJ2-3

cdr3_aa: CASSTPKGTQYF
cdr3_nt: TGTGCCAGCAGTACCCCTAAGGGTACGCAGTATTTT
clone_size: many
d_call: -
v_call: TRBV11-2
j_call: TRBJ2-3

cdr3_aa: CASSLPGHLNYGYTF
cdr3_nt: TGTGCCAGCTCATTACCGGGACACCTAAACTATGGCTACACCTTC
clone_size: many
d_call: -
v_call: TRBV18
j_call: TRBJ1-2

cdr3_aa: CASSLGLNLAGEGSYNEQFF
cdr3_nt: TGTGCCAGCAGCTTAGGGTTAAATCTAGCGGGAGAAGGATCCTACAATGAGCAGTTCTTC
clone_size: -
d_call: TRBD2
v_call: TRBV7-8
j_call: TRBJ2-1